One sample yielded the 28 T cell receptor beta chains listed below, sequenced in a study of MAIT cells during Salmonella Paratyphi A infection. Study-level findings and limits: MAIT cell TRBV usage was oligoclonal, favouring TRBV20 and TRBV6, and apparently unchanged by infection.

These receptors' targets are unknown. TCRdb analysed the 5' RACE reads with MiXCR anew, one entry per CDR3 protein. There are over 750 distinct CDR3 sequences in the sample; 20% to 25% occur only once, and around 42% lies in the top ten. The time point here: mid-infection, around enteric fever diagnosis. Valpha7.2+ CD161+ T cells were sorted by flow cytometry as MAIT cells. The source material was MAIT cells from blood, sampled at the middle sampling point of the challenge study. Source of these receptors: a person between 18 and 75 years old who was deliberately infected with Salmonella Paratyphi A in a paratyphoid fever challenge study.

This clonotype has only a few counts. V usage is TRBV10-2 and J usage is TRBJ1-5; D perhaps matches TRBD1 (5 bases). The V end lost 0 bases, the J end lost 0 bases, and 9 bases lay between the germline ends. This CDR3 is 16 amino acids long. In germline, CDR1 is WSHSY, CDR2 SAAADI. The CDR3 nucleotides read TGCGCCAGCAGTGAGTCTAAGGACAATAGCAATCAGCCCCAGCATTTT. Translating it yields CASSESKDNSNQPQHF.

This clonotype has only one observation. In DNA form, the CDR3 reads TGCGCCAGCAGCCAAGATGAGGGGGCTGGGGCCAACGTCCTGACTTTC. This gives the protein CASSQDEGAGANVLTF. The chain links TRBV4-3 to TRBJ2-6; D possibly corresponds to TRBD1 (6 bases). CDR3 length equals 16 residues. Germline-derived CDR1 and CDR2 are LGHNA and YSLEER. V was shortened by 0 bases and J by 2 bases, with 8 bases between the two germline ends.

This clonotype was counted ten times or more. The chain carries TRBV20-1 and TRBJ2-7; 8 bases map to TRBD1. Trimming took 6 bases from V and 6 from J; bases not matched to a gene: 13. Germline CDR1 is DFQATT and CDR2 is SNEGSKA (reference sequence). The CDR3 is made up of 14 amino acids. The CDR3 DNA reads as TGCAGTGCCCCCGGGACAGGCGATTTCCCCGAGCAGTACTTC. This encodes CSAPGTGDFPEQYF.

A note on this clonotype: This may stem from a read error, because a much larger clone lies one nucleotide away. The CDR3 loop reads CASSQDIEWAAYNEQLF. CDR3 sequence (DNA): TGTGCCAGCAGCCAAGATATCGAGTGGGCGGCTTACAATGAGCAGCTCTTC. This sequence joins TRBV4-2 and TRBJ2-1; D remains ambiguous. The CDR3 sequence is 17 residues long. Germline CDR1 is LGHNA and CDR2 is YNFKEQ.

This clonotype was counted only a few times. Its ends do not fully match the called genes, so a read error is possible. The J gene is TRBJ2-7, the V gene TRBV20-1; D perhaps matches TRBD2 (5 bases). This CDR3 region has 14 residues. Per the germline V gene, CDR1 is DFQATT and CDR2 is SNEGSKA (reference sequence). In DNA, the CDR3 is TGCAGTGCAAGAGAGTCGGGGAGCTCCTACGAGCAGTACTTC. The encoded protein is CSARESGSSYEQYF.

This chain joins TRBV20-1 and TRBJ1-1; possibly TRBD1 for D (5 bases). There are 11 residues in the CDR3. V lost 5 bases and J lost 13, with 17 bases in between. Germline assignment: CDR1 DFQATT and CDR2 SNEGSKA (reference sequence). CDR3 residues: CSAAGEGSDFF. The CDR3 bases are TGCAGTGCTGCCGGAGAGGGGTCGGATTTCTTT.

The gene calls are TRBV4-2 and TRBJ2-6; no clear D gene. The CDR3 totals 16 residues. The germline V and J ends were trimmed by 5 bases and 4 bases, with 15 bases remaining between them. CDR1 is LGHNA, CDR2 YNFKEQ, per germline. This chain's CDR3 is CASSYQTTQGANVLTF. The CDR3 coding sequence is TGTGCCAGCAGCTACCAAACAACCCAGGGGGCCAACGTCCTGACTTTC.

This clonotype showed up just a few times. The chain carries TRBV6-1 and TRBJ1-6; possible D gene TRBD1, 5 bases. The CDR3 totals 16 residues. The germline gives CDR1 MNHNS, CDR2 SASEGT. Trimming removed 4 bases from V and 7 bases from J, with 17 bases in between. CDR3 DNA sequence: TGTGCCAGCAGTGGAGGGGAGGGATCGGGGAATTCACCCCTCCACTTT. It specifies CASSGGEGSGNSPLHF.

This clonotype was recorded only once. The chain is built from TRBV5-3 and TRBJ1-5; 7 bases fit TRBD1. TRBV5-3 counts as an open reading frame of uncertain function. This CDR3 has 14 residues. The CDR3: CASVVQGSNQPQHF. The CDR3 nucleotides are TGTGCTAGTGTAGTACAGGGGAGCAATCAGCCCCAGCATTTT.

The chain links TRBV7-9 to TRBJ2-5; 12 bases match TRBD2. The V segment lost 2 bases and the J segment 5 bases; nucleotides outside the gene matches: 18. Germline V gene data show CDR1 as SEHNR and CDR2 as FQNEAQ (reference sequence). CDR3 length: 20 amino acids. CDR3 region: CASSLPPRLAGAANLETQYF. The CDR3 nucleotides read TGTGCCAGCAGCTTACCCCCGCGACTAGCGGGGGCTGCGAACCTCGAGACCCAGTACTTC.

V gene TRBV15 combines with J gene TRBJ1-1; no reliable D call. V was trimmed by 0 bases and J by 5 bases, leaving 10 bases between them. This CDR3 spans 14 amino acids. Germline CDR1 LNHNV, CDR2 YYDKDF (reference sequence). CDR3 in amino acids: CATSRDREATEAFF. CDR3 in DNA: TGTGCCACCAGCAGAGATCGGGAAGCGACTGAAGCTTTCTTT.

This clonotype has a single count. The chain is built from TRBV4-3 and TRBJ2-3, with 7 positions matching TRBD2. The germline CDR1 and CDR2 sequences are LGHNA and YSLEER. This CDR3 is built from 16 residues. Germline trimming cut 6 bases from V and 4 bases from J; bases unmatched to any gene: 13. As DNA, the CDR3 is TGCGCCAGCAGACCCACGGGGGAGGGCGGGGCAGATACGCAGTATTTT. It translates to CASRPTGEGGADTQYF.

V and J are TRBV6-4 and TRBJ1-6; D is ambiguous. The V end was cut by 6 bases, the J end by 9 bases, with 12 bases between. The CDR3 extends over 13 amino acids. Germline-derived CDR1 and CDR2 are MRHNA and SNTAGT. The DNA of the CDR3 is TGTGCCAGCAGCCCCGGGCTGAGTTCACCCCTCCACTTT. It yields the protein CASSPGLSSPLHF.

The rearrangement links TRBV12-3 or TRBV12-4 to TRBJ1-2, with 11 bases aligning to TRBD1. Germline trimming cut 3 bases from V and 6 bases from J; bases unmatched to any gene: 0. The CDR3 contains 13 residues. The CDR3 DNA sequence: TGTGCCAGCAGTTTGGGACAGGGGGATGGCTACACCTTC. Amino acids: CASSLGQGDGYTF.

The chain combines TRBV4-3 with TRBJ2-6; perhaps TRBD2 as D (6 bases). Germline CDR1 is LGHNA and CDR2 is YSLEER. This CDR3 has 16 residues. The CDR3 sequence is CERSQSGEDGANVLTF. For the CDR3, the DNA is TGCGAAAGAAGCCAATCGGGGGAAGATGGGGCCAACGTCCTGACTTTC.

This chain joins TRBV29-1 and TRBJ1-5; a weak D match, TRBD1 (5 bases). CDR3 length equals 13 residues. Germline assignment: CDR1 SQVTM and CDR2 ANQGSEA. Between the trimmed V and J ends, which lost 6 bases and 11 bases, there was a span of 20 bases. CDR3 coding DNA: TGCAGCGTGGAGTTCAGGGAAGGCCAGTCCCAGCATTTT. As protein: CSVEFREGQSQHF. The full variable domain, rest sourced from reference TRBV29-1 and TRBJ1-5, is SAVISQKPSRDICQRGTSLTIQCQVDSQVTMMFWYRQQPGQSLTLIATANQGSEATYESGFVIDKFPISRPNLTFSTLTVSNMSPEDSSIYLCSVEFREGQSQHFGDGTRLSIL.

This clonotype is termed medium-sized. The chain has TRBV9 and TRBJ2-2, with a tentative D call TRBD2 (7 bases). This CDR3 contains 13 residues. Germline V gene sequence: CDR1 SGDLS, CDR2 YYNGEE. Trimming took off 7 bases at V and 4 bases at J, with 11 bases between the two ends. The CDR3, as DNA: TGTGCCAGCCGCGGGGGCGGCACCGGGGAGCTGTTTTTT. Protein: CASRGGGTGELFF.

As regards this clonotype: The conserved closing phenylalanine or tryptophan is absent in this CDR3, likely reflecting a read error. This chain uses TRBV20-1 with TRBJ1-5; TRBD1 aligns across 7 bases. The CDR3 has 15 amino acids. J lost 1 base, V lost 3 bases, and 6 bases had no gene match. Germline values: CDR1 DFQATT, CDR2 SNEGSKA (reference sequence). CDR3 loop: CSASVVQGSNQPQHG. The CDR3 nucleotides read TGCAGTGCTAGTGTAGTACAGGGGAGCAATCAGCCCCAGCATGGG.

This clonotype appeared a few times. V is TRBV24-1 and J is TRBJ2-2; D possibly corresponds to TRBD1 (5 bases). The length of the CDR3 is 15 residues. Germline V gene lookup returns CDR1 KGHDR and CDR2 SFDVKD. V was shortened by 2 bases and J by 3 bases, with 9 bases between the two germline ends. The CDR3 spells CATSDSGLDTGELFF. The CDR3 DNA sequence: TGTGCCACCAGTGATTCAGGGTTGGACACCGGGGAGCTGTTTTTT.

A few counts support this clonotype. The chain combines TRBV4-3 with TRBJ2-1; TRBD2 matches 7 bases. The CDR3 is 16 residues long. Germline-derived CDR1 and CDR2 are LGHNA and YSLEER. Trimming removed 0 bases from V and 0 bases from J; junction bases left unmatched: 2. The CDR3 sequence is CASSQESGGSYNEQFF. CDR3 bases: TGCGCCAGCAGCCAAGAGTCGGGGGGCTCCTACAATGAGCAGTTCTTC.

This clonotype was seen only a few times. The chain links TRBV20-1 to TRBJ1-1; TRBD1 matches 10 bases. Trimming at V came to 6 bases and at J to 3 bases, leaving 7 bases not matched to a gene. Germline CDR1 DFQATT, CDR2 SNEGSKA (reference sequence). This CDR3 comprises 14 residues. The CDR3 coding sequence is TGCAGTGCCGGAGGACAGGGGGGGCACACTGAAGCTTTCTTT. Amino acid sequence: CSAGGQGGHTEAFF.

In the case of this clonotype: Its ends do not fully match the called genes, so a read error is possible. The chain is built from TRBV4-2 and TRBJ2-3, with TRBD2 identical over 7 bases. This CDR3 has 15 residues. Germline-derived CDR1 and CDR2 are LGHNA and YNFKEQ. DNA for the CDR3: TGTGCCAGCAGCCAGGCGGGGGAGAGCACAGATGCGCAGTATTTT. Protein: CASSQAGESTDAQYF.

This clonotype is large (0.1 to 1%) in the sample. The V gene is TRBV21-1, the J gene TRBJ1-1; the table's D call, TRBD1, was not checked against the DNA. TRBV21-1 is a pseudogene. This CDR3 region has 15 residues. The DNA for the CDR3 is TGTGCCAGCAGCGCGCCGACGGTAAGGAGGACTGAAGCTTTCTTT. The encoded protein is CASSAPTVRRTEAFF.

This clonotype was observed many times. The chain is built from TRBV24-1 and TRBJ2-3, with a weak D call TRBD2 (6 bases). Germline lookup yields CDR1 KGHDR and CDR2 SFDVKD. Trimming cost V 5 bases and J 3 bases, with 11 bases left between them. This CDR3 is 14 amino acids long. CDR3 sequence reads: CATSGGRETDTQYF. The CDR3 bases are TGTGCCACCAGTGGGGGTCGGGAGACAGATACGCAGTATTTT.

This clonotype is medium-sized. This chain links TRBV15 with TRBJ2-1; 7 bases align to TRBD2. The CDR3 consists of 15 residues. In germline, CDR1 is LNHNV, CDR2 YYDKDF (reference sequence). The trim removed 7 bases at V and 4 bases at J, leaving 10 bases unmatched. For the CDR3, the DNA is TGTGCCACCACCTTGGCGGGGGAATCTTACAATGAGCAGTTCTTC. It is translated as CATTLAGESYNEQFF. The variable domain in full, with the rest retrieved from reference TRBV15 and TRBJ2-1, is DAMVIQNPRYQVTQFGKPVTLSCSQTLNHNVMYWYQQKSSQAPKLLFHYYDKDFNNEADTPDNFQSRRPNTSFCFLDIRSPGLGDTAMYLCATTLAGESYNEQFFGPGTRLTVL.

By sample share, this clonotype is large. The chain joins TRBV6-1 to TRBJ2-7, with 7 positions matching TRBD1. This CDR3 contains 13 residues. From germline, CDR1 is MNHNS and CDR2 SASEGT. Unmatched junction bases numbered 13, after V lost 11 bases and J lost 6 bases. The CDR3 region is CAGDTGDLAEQYF. CDR3 bases: TGTGCCGGGGACACAGGGGACCTTGCCGAGCAGTACTTC.

This clonotype appeared a few times. This sequence joins TRBV7-9 and TRBJ1-1, with D possibly matching TRBD1 (5 bases). The CDR3 loop spans 13 amino acids. The germline V gene encodes CDR1 SEHNR and CDR2 FQNEAQ (reference sequence). V lost 7 bases, J lost 0 bases, and 9 bases lay in between. The CDR3 DNA follows: TGTGCCAGCACCCCGACAGTGAACACTGAAGCTTTCTTT. As protein: CASTPTVNTEAFF. The whole variable domain, filled in from reference TRBV7-9 and TRBJ1-1, reads DTGVSQNPRHKITKRGQNVTFRCDPISEHNRLYWYRQTLGQGPEFLTYFQNEAQLEKSRLLSDRFSAERPKGSFSTLEIQRTEQGDSAMYLCASTPTVNTEAFFGQGTRLTVV.

Relative to its sample, this clonotype is medium-sized. The rearrangement links TRBV4-2 to TRBJ2-1, with TRBD2 matching over 7 bases. With V trimmed by 0 bases and J by 1 base, 3 bases remained unmatched. The CDR3 totals 16 residues. Per the germline V gene, CDR1 is LGHNA and CDR2 is YNFKEQ. The chain's CDR3 is CASSQETGGSYNEQFF. The DNA for the CDR3 is TGTGCCAGCAGCCAAGAGACGGGAGGTTCCTACAATGAGCAGTTCTTC.